These 11 T cell receptor beta chains came from one sample sequenced in a study of OX40 agonist ivuxolimab in advanced cancers. Profiled with immunoSEQ multiplex PCR; TCRdb holds only in-frame clones, not every one. The profile shows 95,000 to 150,000 clones, about nine tenths of them singletons. Source: CD4+ or CD8+ T cells sorted from blood, taken in a trial of the OX40 agonist ivuxolimab. These receptors originate from an adult with an advanced solid tumor such as melanoma, head and neck, liver or kidney cancer.

The V and J genes are TRBV5-6 and TRBJ1-3, with 10 bases identical to TRBD1. In germline, CDR1 is SGHDT, CDR2 YYEEEE. There are 17 residues in the CDR3. V lost 1 base and J lost 0; bases outside the gene matches: 4. CDR3 sequence: CASSLLGQGSSGNTIYF. DNA for the CDR3: TGTGCCAGCAGCTTGTTGGGACAGGGGAGCTCTGGAAACACCATATATTTT.

This chain uses TRBV6-5 with TRBJ2-7, with D uncertain. V was trimmed by 5 bases and J by 4 bases, leaving 18 bases between them. This CDR3 spans 15 amino acids. Germline CDR1 reads MNHEY; CDR2 reads SVGAGI. CDR3 bases: TGTGCCAGCAGTATGGAGCCTGGGCCATTATACGAGCAGTACTTC. Amino acid sequence: CASSMEPGPLYEQYF.

The chain joins TRBV28 to TRBJ2-3; D not resolved. The CDR3 loop spans 14 amino acids. V was trimmed by 8 bases and J by 1 base, leaving 13 bases between them. The germline V gene has CDR1 MDHEN and CDR2 SYDVKM. CDR3 sequence reads: CASLSPKRTDTQYF. The DNA for the CDR3 is TGTGCCAGCTTAAGTCCTAAACGCACAGATACGCAGTATTTT.

The CDR3 loop is CASEDEGGELFF. In nucleotides, the CDR3 is TGTGCCAGCGAGGACGAGGGCGGGGAGCTGTTTTTT. V is TRBV28 and J is TRBJ2-2; D perhaps matches TRBD2 (5 bases). Germline assignment: CDR1 MDHEN and CDR2 SYDVKM. The CDR3 loop spans 12 amino acids. V was shortened by 8 bases and J by 7 bases, with 11 bases between the two germline ends.

V and J are TRBV7-2 and TRBJ2-3, with a tentative D call TRBD2 (6 bases). V lost 5 bases, J lost 6 bases, and 18 bases lay in between. The CDR3 runs 15 residues. Germline lookup yields CDR1 SGHTA and CDR2 FQGNSA. The CDR3 DNA sequence: TGTGCCAGCAGCGTTACGGGACTCCCCAGGGATACGCAGTATTTT. This gives the protein CASSVTGLPRDTQYF.

The chain carries TRBV30 and TRBJ1-4; D unresolved. V was clipped by 5 bases and J by 4 bases, with 14 bases between them. The CDR3 runs to 14 residues. From germline, CDR1 is GTSNPN and CDR2 SVGIG (reference sequence). The CDR3: CAWARPAYNEKLFF. The CDR3 DNA sequence: TGTGCCTGGGCACGGCCAGCTTATAATGAAAAACTGTTTTTT.

This chain links TRBV4-3 with TRBJ1-4; TRBD1 agrees at 9 bases. The CDR3 covers 15 residues. The V segment lost 1 base and the J segment 8 bases; nucleotides outside the gene matches: 5. Germline V CDR1 and CDR2: LGHNA, YSLEER. In DNA form, the CDR3 reads TGCGCCAGCAGCCAAGCGGACAGGGGTGGAGAAAAACTGTTTTTT. Translation: CASSQADRGGEKLFF.

The CDR3 spells CASSLVGLASGELFF. CDR3 sequence (DNA): TGCGCCAGCAGCTTAGTAGGACTAGCCTCCGGGGAGCTGTTTTTT. This rearrangement joins TRBV5-1 to TRBJ2-2; 8 bases line up with TRBD2. This CDR3 has 15 residues. Per the germline V gene, CDR1 is SGHRS and CDR2 is YFSETQ. Trimming at V came to 2 bases and at J to 6 bases, leaving 6 bases not matched to a gene.

CDR3 sequence (DNA): TGTGCCAGCCTAGGGACTAGCACAGATACGCAGTATTTT. It translates to CASLGTSTDTQYF. J is TRBJ2-3 and V is TRBV27; D is perhaps TRBD2 (6 bases). V lost 8 bases and J lost 0, with 9 bases in between. Per the germline V gene, CDR1 is MNHEY and CDR2 is SMNVEV (reference sequence). The CDR3 has 13 residues.

The chain recombines TRBV27 with TRBJ1-1, with 11 bases lining up with TRBD1. Looked up from germline, CDR1 is MNHEY and CDR2 is SMNVEV (reference sequence). This CDR3 region has 16 residues. V lost 4 bases and J lost 5; bases outside the gene matches: 9. CDR3 loop: CASSSRDRGRRTEAFF. The CDR3, as DNA: TGTGCCAGCAGTTCTAGGGACAGGGGGAGGAGGACTGAAGCTTTCTTT.

This clone has only one observation. This chain links TRBV5-1 with TRBJ2-1; D perhaps matches TRBD2 (5 bases). The V end lost 4 bases, the J end lost 5 bases, and 13 bases lay between the germline ends. CDR1 is SGHRS, CDR2 YFSETQ, per germline. The CDR3 covers 14 residues. The CDR3 loop is CASSTLDSDNEQFF. The DNA for the CDR3 is TGCGCCAGCAGCACCTTAGATAGCGACAATGAGCAGTTCTTC.